Here is one T cell receptor beta chain with its context. What it binds is not known. This entry comes from a study of cytomegalovirus exposure and HLA in healthy donors. In the study overall: Clustering assigned approximately 79% of the roughly 400 genotyped donors to the Caucasian-associated ancestry cluster. General observations from the study: Follow-up analysis seemed to connect common viral pathogens with several of the most significant clusters identified.

The CDR3 sequence is 16 residues long. Germline CDR1 SGHTA, CDR2 FQGTGA. With V trimmed by 4 bases and J by 5 bases, 9 bases remained unmatched. Use of 60 Vbeta and 13 Jbeta primers characterized the PCR. Profiling relied on immunoSEQ multiplex PCR, and the TCRdb table lists in-frame clones only, not all of them. This sample has tens of thousands of clones; roughly 80% occur once, and the top ten carry 20% to 30%. Donors had nominal health at sampling but likely had unrecorded immune exposures. The V and J genes are TRBV7-3 and TRBJ2-5, with 11 bases fitting TRBD1. The sequenced sample consisted of PBMCs. The receptor was derived from a woman aged 50 to 65 in good health and CMV-seropositive. CDR3 coding DNA: TGTGCCAGCAGCTCAACCGGGACAGGGGGAGCGGAGACCCAGTACTTC. It yields the protein CASSSTGTGGAETQYF.